This record concerns one TCR beta chain sequence. Its specificity is unknown. The data originate from a study of EBV T-cell therapy then PD-1 blockade in nasopharyngeal carcinoma. J lost 9 bases, V lost 2 bases, and 2 bases had no gene match. CDR3 length: 14 residues. The germline gives CDR1 MRHNA, CDR2 SNTAGT. Produced via immunoSEQ multiplex PCR; TCRdb's table is partial and in-frame only. The sample holds over 20,000 clones, about 80% seen once. Time point indicated: 266 days after commencement of treatment, after nivolumab therapy. Treatment given: AdE1-LMPpoly-expanded autologous EBV-specific T-cell therapy followed by anti-PD-1 nivolumab.

V is TRBV6-4 and J is TRBJ1-6, with 9 bases matching TRBD1. The source of this sequence is a man aged 40-55 years with nasopharyngeal carcinoma. Sequenced material: CD8+ T cells from blood, taken around day 260 from a patient whose treatment included autologous EBV-specific T cells and nivolumab. CDR3 nucleotides: TGTGCCAGCAGTGACGGGACAGGGAGTTCACCCCTCCACTTT. Encoded protein: CASSDGTGSSPLHF.